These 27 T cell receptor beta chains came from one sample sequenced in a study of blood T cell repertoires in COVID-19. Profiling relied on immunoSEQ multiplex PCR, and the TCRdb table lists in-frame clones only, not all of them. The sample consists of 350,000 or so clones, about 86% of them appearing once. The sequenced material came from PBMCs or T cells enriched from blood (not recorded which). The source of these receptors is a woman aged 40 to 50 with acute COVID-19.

CDR3 sequence: CASSSSRDRVKPLHF. As DNA, the CDR3 is TGTGCCAGTAGTTCTTCCCGGGACAGGGTAAAACCCCTCCACTTT. This sequence joins TRBV19 and TRBJ1-6, with TRBD1 identical over 9 bases. The germline CDR1 and CDR2 sequences are LNHDA and SQIVND (reference sequence). The CDR3 totals 15 residues. J lost 12 bases, V lost 5 bases, and 11 bases had no gene match.

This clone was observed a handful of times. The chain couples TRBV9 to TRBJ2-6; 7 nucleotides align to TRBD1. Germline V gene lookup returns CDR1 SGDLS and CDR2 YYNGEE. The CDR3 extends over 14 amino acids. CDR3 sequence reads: CGTGKYSGANVLTF. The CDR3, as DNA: TGTGGGACAGGAAAGTACTCTGGGGCCAACGTCCTGACTTTC. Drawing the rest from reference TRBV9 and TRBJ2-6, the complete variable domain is DSGVTQTPKHLITATGQRVTLRCSPRSGDLSVYWYQQSLDQGLQFLIQYYNGEERAKGNILERFSAQQFPDLHSELNLSSLELGDSALYFCGTGKYSGANVLTFGAGSRLTVL.

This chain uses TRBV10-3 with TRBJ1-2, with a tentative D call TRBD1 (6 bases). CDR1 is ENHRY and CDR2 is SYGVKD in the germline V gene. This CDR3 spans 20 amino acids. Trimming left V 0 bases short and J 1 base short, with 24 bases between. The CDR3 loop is CAISESTRRQQTGLNYGYTF. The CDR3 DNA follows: TGTGCCATCAGTGAGTCGACTCGGAGACAGCAGACAGGACTTAACTATGGCTACACCTTC.

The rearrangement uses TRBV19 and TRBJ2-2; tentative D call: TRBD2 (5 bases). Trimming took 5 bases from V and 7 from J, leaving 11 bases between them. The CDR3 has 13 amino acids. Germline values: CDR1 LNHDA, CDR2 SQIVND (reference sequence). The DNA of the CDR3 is TGTGCCAGTAGTTGGGAGAGAAGCGGGGAGCTGTTTTTT. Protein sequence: CASSWERSGELFF.

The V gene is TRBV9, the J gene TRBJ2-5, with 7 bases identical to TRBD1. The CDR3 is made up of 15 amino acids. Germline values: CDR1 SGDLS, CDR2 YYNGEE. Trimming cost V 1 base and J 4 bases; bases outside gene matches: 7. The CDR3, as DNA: TGTGCCAGCAGCGTAAGGGACAGCCTGGGAGAGACCCAGTACTTC. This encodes CASSVRDSLGETQYF. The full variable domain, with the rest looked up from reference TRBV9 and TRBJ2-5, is DSGVTQTPKHLITATGQRVTLRCSPRSGDLSVYWYQQSLDQGLQFLIQYYNGEERAKGNILERFSAQQFPDLHSELNLSSLELGDSALYFCASSVRDSLGETQYFGPGTRLLVL.

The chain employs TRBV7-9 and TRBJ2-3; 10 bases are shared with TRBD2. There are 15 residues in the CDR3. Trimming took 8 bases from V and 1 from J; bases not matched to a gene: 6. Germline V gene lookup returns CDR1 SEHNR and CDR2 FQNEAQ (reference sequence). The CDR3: CASQIGTSGTDTQYF. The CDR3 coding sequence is TGTGCCAGCCAAATCGGGACTAGCGGCACAGATACGCAGTATTTT.

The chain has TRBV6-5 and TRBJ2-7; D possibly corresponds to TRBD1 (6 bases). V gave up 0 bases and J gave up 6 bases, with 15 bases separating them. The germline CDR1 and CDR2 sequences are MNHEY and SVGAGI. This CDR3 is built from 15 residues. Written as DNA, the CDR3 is TGTGCCAGCAGTTACTCGGGGGCGATGCCGGGCGAGCAGTACTTC. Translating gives CASSYSGAMPGEQYF.

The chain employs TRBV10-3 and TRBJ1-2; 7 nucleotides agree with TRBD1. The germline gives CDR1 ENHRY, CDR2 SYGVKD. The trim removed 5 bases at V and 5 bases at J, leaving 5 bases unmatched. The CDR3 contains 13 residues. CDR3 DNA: TGTGCCATCAGTCCGGGACAGTCTTATGGCTACACCTTC. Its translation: CAISPGQSYGYTF.

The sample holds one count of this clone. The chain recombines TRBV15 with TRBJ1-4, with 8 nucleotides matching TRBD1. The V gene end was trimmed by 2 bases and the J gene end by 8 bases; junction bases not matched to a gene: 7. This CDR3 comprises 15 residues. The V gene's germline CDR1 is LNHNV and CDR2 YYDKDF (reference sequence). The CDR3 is CATSRLGQGEEKLFF. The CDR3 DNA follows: TGTGCCACCAGCAGACTAGGACAGGGAGAGGAAAAACTGTTTTTT.

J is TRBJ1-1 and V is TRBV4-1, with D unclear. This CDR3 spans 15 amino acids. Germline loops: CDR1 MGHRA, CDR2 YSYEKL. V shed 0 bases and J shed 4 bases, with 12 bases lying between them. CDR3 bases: TGCGCCAGCAGCCAAGATCCGGGGTCCGGCACTGAAGCTTTCTTT. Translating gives CASSQDPGSGTEAFF.

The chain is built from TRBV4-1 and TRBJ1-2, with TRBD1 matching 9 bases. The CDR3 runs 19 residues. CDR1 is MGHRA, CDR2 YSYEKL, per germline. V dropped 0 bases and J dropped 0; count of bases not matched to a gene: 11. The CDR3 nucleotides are TGCGCCAGCAGCCAAGATCGGGACAGGGCACGACAAACTAACTATGGCTACACCTTC. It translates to CASSQDRDRARQTNYGYTF.

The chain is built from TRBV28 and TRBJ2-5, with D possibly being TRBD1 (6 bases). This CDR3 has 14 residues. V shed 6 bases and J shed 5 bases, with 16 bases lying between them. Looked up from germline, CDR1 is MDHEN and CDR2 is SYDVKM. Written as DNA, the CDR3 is TGTGCCAGCAGCCTCCAACGGACAGATGAGACCCAGTACTTC. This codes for CASSLQRTDETQYF.

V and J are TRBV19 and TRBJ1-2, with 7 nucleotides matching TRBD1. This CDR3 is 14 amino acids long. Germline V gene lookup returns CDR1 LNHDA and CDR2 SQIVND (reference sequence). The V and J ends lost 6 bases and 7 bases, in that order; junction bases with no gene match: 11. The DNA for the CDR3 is TGTGCCAGTAGACACGAGTCAGGGGGACTTGGCTACACCTTC. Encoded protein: CASRHESGGLGYTF.

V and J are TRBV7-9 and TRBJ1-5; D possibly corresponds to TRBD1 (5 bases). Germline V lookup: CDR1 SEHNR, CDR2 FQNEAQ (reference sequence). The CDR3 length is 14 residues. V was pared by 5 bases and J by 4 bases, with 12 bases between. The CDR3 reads CASSPGPGNQPQHF. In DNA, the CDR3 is TGTGCCAGCAGCCCAGGGCCAGGGAATCAGCCCCAGCATTTT.

CDR3 in amino acids: CASSLSAGEGGLYGYTF. The CDR3 nucleotides are TGTGCCAGCAGTTTATCGGCGGGGGAGGGGGGCCTTTATGGCTACACCTTC. This chain links TRBV28 with TRBJ1-2; D might be TRBD1 (6 bases). Trimming took off 1 base at V and 5 bases at J, with 20 bases between the two ends. The CDR3 runs to 17 residues. Germline V gene data show CDR1 as MDHEN and CDR2 as SYDVKM.

CDR3 region: CASSQDFRPGLALNEQFF. As DNA, the CDR3 is TGTGCCAGCAGCCAAGATTTCAGACCGGGACTAGCGTTAAATGAGCAGTTCTTC. This chain links TRBV4-2 with TRBJ2-1, with 10 bases fitting TRBD2. Germline V CDR1 and CDR2: LGHNA, YNFKEQ. CDR3 length: 18 amino acids. The ends lost 0 bases at V and 7 bases at J; junction bases unmatched: 12.

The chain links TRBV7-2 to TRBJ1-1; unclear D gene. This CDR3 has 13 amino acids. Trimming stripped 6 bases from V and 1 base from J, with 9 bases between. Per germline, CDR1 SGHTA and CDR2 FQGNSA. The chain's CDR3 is CASRAGANTEAFF. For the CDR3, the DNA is TGTGCCAGCAGGGCGGGTGCGAACACTGAAGCTTTCTTT.

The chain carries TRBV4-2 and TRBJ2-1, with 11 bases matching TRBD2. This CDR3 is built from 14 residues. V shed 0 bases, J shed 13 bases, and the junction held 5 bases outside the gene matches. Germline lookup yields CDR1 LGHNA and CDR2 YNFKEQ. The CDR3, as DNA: TGTGCCAGCAGCCAAGATACTCTAGCGGGAGGTCAGTTCTTC. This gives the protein CASSQDTLAGGQFF.

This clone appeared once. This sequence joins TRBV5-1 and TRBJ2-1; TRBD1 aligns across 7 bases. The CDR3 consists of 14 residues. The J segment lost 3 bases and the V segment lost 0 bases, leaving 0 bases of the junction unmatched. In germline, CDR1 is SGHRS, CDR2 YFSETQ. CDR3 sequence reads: CASSLGQGYNEQFF. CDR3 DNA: TGCGCCAGCAGCTTGGGACAGGGCTACAATGAGCAGTTCTTC.

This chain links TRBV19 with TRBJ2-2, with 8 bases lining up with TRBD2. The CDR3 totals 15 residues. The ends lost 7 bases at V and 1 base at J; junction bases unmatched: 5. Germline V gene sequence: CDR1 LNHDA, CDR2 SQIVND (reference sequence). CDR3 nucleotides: TGTGCCAGTACCCCGGGGGGGAGGAACACCGGGGAGCTGTTTTTT. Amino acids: CASTPGGRNTGELFF.

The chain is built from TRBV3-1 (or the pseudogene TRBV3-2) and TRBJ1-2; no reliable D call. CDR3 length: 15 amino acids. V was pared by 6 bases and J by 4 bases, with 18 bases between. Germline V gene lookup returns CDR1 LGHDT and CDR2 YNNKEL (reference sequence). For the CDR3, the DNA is TGTGCCAGCAGACGGGTCGGGGTGGGATTCTATGGCTACACCTTC. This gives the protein CASRRVGVGFYGYTF.

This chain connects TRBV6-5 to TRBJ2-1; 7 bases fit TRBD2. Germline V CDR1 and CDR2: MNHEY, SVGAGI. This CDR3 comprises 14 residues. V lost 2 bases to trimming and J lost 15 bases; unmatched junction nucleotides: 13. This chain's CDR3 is CASSYRGGSSLRFF. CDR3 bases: TGTGCCAGCAGTTACAGGGGCGGGAGTTCTCTTAGGTTCTTC.

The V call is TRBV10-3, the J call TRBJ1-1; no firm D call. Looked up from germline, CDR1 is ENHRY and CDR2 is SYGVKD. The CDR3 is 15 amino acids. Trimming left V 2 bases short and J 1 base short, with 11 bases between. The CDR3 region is CAISERGSSNTEAFF. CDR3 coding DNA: TGTGCCATCAGTGAGAGAGGGAGTTCGAACACTGAAGCTTTCTTT.

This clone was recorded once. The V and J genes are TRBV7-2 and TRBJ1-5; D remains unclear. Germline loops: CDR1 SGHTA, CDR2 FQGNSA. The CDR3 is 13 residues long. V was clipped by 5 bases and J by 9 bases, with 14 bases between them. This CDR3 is CASSAFEEGPQHF. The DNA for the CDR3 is TGTGCCAGCAGCGCATTCGAAGAGGGGCCCCAGCATTTT.

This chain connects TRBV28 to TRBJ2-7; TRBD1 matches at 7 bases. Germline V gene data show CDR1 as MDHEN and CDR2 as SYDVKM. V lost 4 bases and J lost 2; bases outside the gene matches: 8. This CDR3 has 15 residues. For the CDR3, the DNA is TGTGCCAGCAGTTCCCCTAGGGACAGTACCTACGAGCAGTACTTC. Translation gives CASSSPRDSTYEQYF.

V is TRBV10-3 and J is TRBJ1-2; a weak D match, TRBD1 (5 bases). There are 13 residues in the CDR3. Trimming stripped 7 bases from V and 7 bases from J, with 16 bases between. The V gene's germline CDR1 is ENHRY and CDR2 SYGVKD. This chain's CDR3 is CAITQVQGSGYTF. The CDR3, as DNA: TGTGCCATCACCCAAGTTCAGGGAAGTGGCTACACCTTC.

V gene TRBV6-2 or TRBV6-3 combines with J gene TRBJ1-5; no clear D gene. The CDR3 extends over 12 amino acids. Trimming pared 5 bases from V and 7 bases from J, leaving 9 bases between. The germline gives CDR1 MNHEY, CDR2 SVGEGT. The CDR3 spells CASSDAGQPQHF. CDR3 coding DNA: TGTGCCAGCAGTGACGCGGGGCAGCCCCAGCATTTT.